This T cell receptor beta chain came from a study of blood T cell repertoires in COVID-19. About the research overall: PBMCs, B-cell-depleted T cells, or T cells were the source of the cDNA or gDNA that made up the material.

V lost 1 base to trimming and J lost 2 bases; unmatched junction nucleotides: 15. Germline CDR1 KGHSH, CDR2 LQKENI. There are 19 residues in the CDR3. This clone showed up just a few times. The method was immunoSEQ multiplex PCR; TCRdb's version includes in-frame clones alone and lacks a portion of them. Counted here are tens of thousands of clones, around 80% occurring once; the ten biggest clones make up about 15%. This clonotype was obtained from a human donor with active or convalescent COVID-19. The donor label of this sample is uncertain. The chain employs TRBV18 and TRBJ2-3; 7 bases are a match to TRBD2. The source material was peripheral blood. The CDR3 DNA sequence: TGTGCCAGCTCACCACGCCCGATTAGGGCGGGAGATCTCACAGATACGCAGTATTTT. Its translation is CASSPRPIRAGDLTDTQYF.